These 30 T cell receptor beta chains share one sample of origin, sequenced in a study of CD8 T cells in ankylosing spondylitis. TCRdb used MiXCR to reprocess the 5' RACE reads, holding one entry per CDR3 protein. The table records about 180,000 distinct CDR3 sequences, 8.5% to 10% of them present only once. The material sequenced was blood, either unsorted or a sorted T cell fraction (not recorded which). The receptors were sampled from a female donor with ankylosing spondylitis or in good health (not recorded which).

This clonotype turned up a few times. The chain couples TRBV10-3 to TRBJ1-1; D is uncertain. The V and J ends lost 11 bases and 1 base respectively, with 8 bases between them. Per germline, CDR1 ENHRY and CDR2 SYGVKD. This CDR3 region has 11 residues. The CDR3, as DNA: TGTGCCTCGGGCGAGAACACTGAAGCTTTCTTT. It encodes CASGENTEAFF.

The chain couples TRBV9 to TRBJ2-2; TRBD2 aligns across 8 bases. The CDR3 consists of 12 residues. V dropped 5 bases and J dropped 6; count of bases not matched to a gene: 0. CDR1 is SGDLS and CDR2 is YYNGEE in the germline V gene. CDR3 loop: CASRAGAGELFF. The CDR3 bases are TGTGCCAGCAGAGCGGGGGCCGGGGAGCTGTTTTTT.

The V call is TRBV6-2 or TRBV6-3, the J call TRBJ1-1, with 12 bases identical to TRBD1. The germline V gene encodes CDR1 MNHEY and CDR2 SVGEGT. V shed 2 bases, J shed 0 bases, and the junction held 7 bases outside the gene matches. This CDR3 comprises 18 residues. The chain's CDR3 is CASSYQMGTGGMNTEAFF. DNA of the CDR3: TGTGCCAGCAGTTACCAAATGGGGACAGGGGGCATGAACACTGAAGCTTTCTTT.

The chain carries TRBV20-1 and TRBJ2-1; maybe TRBD1 (5 bases). The CDR3 extends over 13 amino acids. Germline V gene sequence: CDR1 DFQATT, CDR2 SNEGSKA (reference sequence). Trimming shortened V by 2 bases and J by 2 bases, and 7 bases separated the two germline ends. Written as DNA, the CDR3 is TGCAGTGCTAGACAGGGTACCTACAATGAGCAGTTCTTC. Its protein is CSARQGTYNEQFF.

V usage is TRBV9 and J usage is TRBJ2-1; TRBD2 agrees at 14 bases. CDR1 SGDLS and CDR2 YYNGEE come from the germline V gene. V lost 3 bases and J lost 8; bases outside the gene matches: 7. The CDR3 runs 16 residues. The CDR3 bases are TGTGCCAGCAGCGAGGGTAGGACTAGCGGGAGGCATGAGCAGTTCTTC. Translation: CASSEGRTSGRHEQFF.

V is TRBV20-1 and J is TRBJ2-2, with TRBD2 identical over 11 bases. Germline assignment: CDR1 DFQATT and CDR2 SNEGSKA (reference sequence). Trimming took 1 base from V and 4 from J; bases not matched to a gene: 8. The CDR3 is 17 residues long. CDR3 nucleotide sequence: TGCAGTGCTAGAGCGATACTAGCGGGAGAACTCACCGGGGAGCTGTTTTTT. Protein product: CSARAILAGELTGELFF.

The sample holds a few counts of this clonotype. The chain has TRBV15 and TRBJ2-5; D gene uncertain. This CDR3 spans 14 amino acids. V lost 3 bases and J 2 bases, leaving 10 bases between the germline ends. The germline gives CDR1 LNHNV, CDR2 YYDKDF (reference sequence). The CDR3 loop is CATSRQGLQETQYF. CDR3 sequence (DNA): TGTGCCACCAGCAGGCAAGGATTACAAGAGACCCAGTACTTC.

At least ten counts were recorded for this clonotype. The rearrangement links TRBV30 to TRBJ2-7, with 8 bases identical to TRBD1. The CDR3 totals 12 residues. The V gene's germline CDR1 is GTSNPN and CDR2 SVGIG (reference sequence). In DNA form, the CDR3 reads TGTGCGGCCGACAGGGGTGGGGACGAGCAGTACTTC. It translates to CAADRGGDEQYF.

The chain carries TRBV7-9 and TRBJ1-2; the D gene is possibly TRBD1 (5 bases). V lost 1 base and J 8 bases, leaving 17 bases between the germline ends. The germline gives CDR1 SEHNR, CDR2 FQNEAQ (reference sequence). The CDR3 loop spans 15 amino acids. The CDR3 bases are TGTGCCAGCAGCTTAGATGCGGGATGGGACGCGGGCTACACCTTC. As protein: CASSLDAGWDAGYTF.

This clonotype was counted many times. The chain combines TRBV29-1 with TRBJ2-3; D perhaps matches TRBD2 (6 bases). Between the trimmed V and J ends, which lost 4 bases and 4 bases, there was a span of 9 bases. Germline V lookup: CDR1 SQVTM, CDR2 ANQGSEA. This CDR3 spans 12 amino acids. CDR3 in DNA: TGCAGCGTTGGGGGGGTCGCAGATACGCAGTATTTT. It codes for CSVGGVADTQYF.

The table lists this clonotype with many counts. The rearrangement links TRBV4-2 to TRBJ1-3; no clear D. Germline lookup yields CDR1 LGHNA and CDR2 YNFKEQ. The CDR3 length is 15 residues. The V end was cut by 0 bases, the J end by 0 bases, with 6 bases between. CDR3 nucleotides: TGTGCCAGCAGCCAAGACGGAGTCTCTGGAAACACCATATATTTT. This sequence encodes CASSQDGVSGNTIYF.

This clonotype was seen repeatedly, ten times or more. The V gene is TRBV7-9, the J gene TRBJ2-7; possible D gene TRBD1, 5 bases. CDR3 size: 11 residues. Trimming took off 2 bases at V and 11 bases at J, with 10 bases between the two ends. Germline CDR1 reads SEHNR; CDR2 reads FQNEAQ (reference sequence). DNA of the CDR3: TGTGCCAGCAGCTTACAGGGTGAGGAGTACTTC. This codes for CASSLQGEEYF.

The table lists this clonotype with a few counts. The chain links TRBV6-2 or TRBV6-3 to TRBJ2-1; D is uncertain. There are 12 residues in the CDR3. V gave up 5 bases and J gave up 7 bases, with 9 bases separating them. CDR1 and CDR2 (germline): MNHEY, SVGEGT. The chain's CDR3 is CASSPPRNEQFF. The CDR3 DNA is TGTGCCAGCAGTCCACCCCGAAATGAGCAGTTCTTC.

The CDR3 DNA reads as TGTGCCAGCAGCCTCGGCGGGACCTCCTACAATGAGCAGTTCTTC. Its translation: CASSLGGTSYNEQFF. The J gene is TRBJ2-1, the V gene TRBV7-2; possible D gene TRBD2, 6 bases. CDR1 and CDR2 from the germline V gene are SGHTA and FQGNSA. CDR3 length equals 15 residues. V was cut by 5 bases and J by 0 bases, with 11 bases left in between.

The rearrangement uses TRBV6-1 and TRBJ2-1, with 10 bases matching TRBD2. Germline V gene data show CDR1 as MNHNS and CDR2 as SASEGT. Trimming cost V 6 bases and J 6 bases; bases outside gene matches: 5. The CDR3 is 14 amino acids. CDR3 DNA sequence: TGTGCCAGCAGCCCCGGGACTAGCGCCAATGAGCAGTTCTTC. The encoded protein is CASSPGTSANEQFF.

CDR3 sequence (DNA): TGTGCTAGTGGTTTAGAGGTCAGACACCTTTCAGGGGCCAACGTCCTGACTTTC. It encodes CASGLEVRHLSGANVLTF. This chain joins TRBV12-5 and TRBJ2-6; D unclear. The CDR3 runs to 18 residues. V gave up 3 bases and J gave up 4 bases, with 19 bases separating them. In germline, CDR1 is LGHNT, CDR2 FRNRAP.

This clonotype occurred many times. The rearrangement joins TRBV29-1 to TRBJ2-1; tentatively, D is TRBD1 or TRBD2 (5 bases each). The CDR3 spans 13 residues. Between the trimmed V and J ends, which lost 6 bases and 3 bases, there was a span of 12 bases. CDR1 is SQVTM, CDR2 ANQGSEA, per germline. CDR3 in amino acids: CSVPGPSYNEQFF. CDR3 DNA: TGCAGCGTCCCGGGACCAAGCTACAATGAGCAGTTCTTC.

This clonotype was seen a few times. The genes are TRBV5-5 and TRBJ2-7; the D call may be TRBD1 or TRBD2 (7 bases each). The germline gives CDR1 SGHKS, CDR2 YYEKEE (reference sequence). This CDR3 region has 16 residues. The V end was cut by 4 bases, the J end by 0 bases, with 17 bases between. DNA for the CDR3: TGTGCCAGCAGCCCCGAGGGGGGGGACAGCTCCTACGAGCAGTACTTC. Its protein product is CASSPEGGDSSYEQYF.

This clonotype was recorded a few times. In DNA, the CDR3 is TGCGCCAGCAGCTTGAAGGCTGGGTCCCGGGGGGAGCAGTTCTTC. Its protein is CASSLKAGSRGEQFF. The J gene is TRBJ2-1, the V gene TRBV5-1; tentatively, D is TRBD2 (6 bases). V gave up 1 base and J gave up 10 bases, with 18 bases separating them. CDR1 SGHRS and CDR2 YFSETQ come from the germline V gene. The CDR3 has 15 residues.

In this sample, this clonotype turned up a few times. The gene calls are TRBV6-2 or TRBV6-3 and TRBJ1-2, with D unclear. Trimming removed 5 bases at V and 8 bases at J, with 9 bases between. The length of the CDR3 is 11 residues. The germline CDR1 and CDR2 sequences are MNHEY and SVGEGT. CDR3 sequence: CASSGWRGYTF. The DNA for the CDR3 is TGTGCCAGCAGTGGCTGGCGGGGCTACACCTTC.

This clonotype was counted many times. This rearrangement joins TRBV4-3 to TRBJ2-2; D unresolved. Germline V lookup: CDR1 LGHNA, CDR2 YSLEER. The germline V and J ends were trimmed by 0 bases and 6 bases, with 8 bases remaining between them. The CDR3 is 14 residues long. The CDR3 nucleotides are TGCGCCAGCAGCCAAGATCTTGTCCCCGGGGAGCTGTTTTTT. Encoded protein: CASSQDLVPGELFF.

Note on this clonotype: Sequence at one end of the junction differs from germline and may be a read error. The V call is TRBV5-6, the J call TRBJ1-5; D is ambiguous. CDR3 size: 14 residues. Germline assignment: CDR1 SGHDT and CDR2 YYEEEE. DNA of the CDR3: TGTGCCAGCAGCTCCACAGATAGCAATCAGCCTCAGCATTTT. Protein sequence: CASSSTDSNQPQHF. The whole variable domain, filled in from reference TRBV5-6 and TRBJ1-5, reads DAGVTQSPTHLIKTRGQQVTLRCSPKSGHDTVSWYQQALGQGPQFIFQYYEEEERQRGNFPDRFSGHQFPNYSSELNVNALLLGDSALYLCASSSTDSNQPQHFGDGTRLSIL.

The chain is built from TRBV20-1 and TRBJ1-2, with D hard to call. This CDR3 contains 12 residues. CDR1 is DFQATT and CDR2 is SNEGSKA in the germline V gene (reference sequence). The V end lost 3 bases, the J end lost 4 bases, and 9 bases lay between the germline ends. The CDR3 DNA sequence: TGCAGTGCTAGGACGGCCCGCTATGGCTACACCTTC. This gives the protein CSARTARYGYTF.

This clonotype showed up many times. The chain uses TRBV4-3 and TRBJ1-5, with D maybe TRBD1 (6 bases). In germline, CDR1 is LGHNA, CDR2 YSLEER. Trimming took 0 bases from V and 8 from J, leaving 8 bases between them. This CDR3 spans 13 amino acids. CDR3 amino acids: CASSQDRGEPQHF. The CDR3 DNA reads as TGCGCCAGCAGCCAAGATAGGGGGGAGCCCCAGCATTTT.

The chain carries TRBV11-2 and TRBJ2-7; TRBD2 is a possible D gene (6 bases). The CDR3 consists of 15 residues. Trimming pared 3 bases from V and 4 bases from J, leaving 16 bases between. Germline-derived CDR1 and CDR2 are SGHAT and FQNNGV. The CDR3 nucleotides read TGTGCCAGCAGCTTGGGTGGCGGGGCCGGGTACGAGCAGTACTTC. Its translation is CASSLGGGAGYEQYF.

This clonotype was observed a handful of times. Relative to the germline gene, one junction end is altered; a read error may explain this. J is TRBJ1-1 and V is TRBV5-1; 10 bases map to TRBD1. The CDR3 covers 14 residues. Germline V lookup: CDR1 SGHRS, CDR2 YFSETQ. CDR3 nucleotide sequence: TGCGCCAGCAGTTTGGGGACAGGGGCCACTGAAGCTTTCTTT. Its protein is CASSLGTGATEAFF.

This clonotype was seen a handful of times. The V and J genes are TRBV20-1 and TRBJ2-2; TRBD2 matches 7 bases. CDR3 length: 13 amino acids. Per germline, CDR1 DFQATT and CDR2 SNEGSKA (reference sequence). J lost 4 bases, V lost 3 bases, and 2 bases had no gene match. The chain's CDR3 is CSASGRSTGELFF. The CDR3 nucleotides read TGCAGTGCTAGCGGGAGGAGCACCGGGGAGCTGTTTTTT.

The sample holds a few counts of this clonotype. The chain employs TRBV4-3 and TRBJ2-1; no definite D call. The germline V gene has CDR1 LGHNA and CDR2 YSLEER. V was clipped by 1 base and J by 3 bases, with 10 bases between them. The CDR3 consists of 15 residues. CDR3 sequence reads: CASSQGGGDYNEQFF. CDR3 nucleotides: TGCGCCAGCAGCCAAGGGGGTGGAGACTACAATGAGCAGTTCTTC.

V and J are TRBV6-5 and TRBJ1-1, with D tentatively TRBD1 (6 bases). Trimming removed 2 bases from V and 8 bases from J, with 18 bases in between. This CDR3 contains 15 residues. CDR1 and CDR2 (germline): MNHEY, SVGAGI. CDR3 loop: CASSYGLGGLAEAFF. CDR3 in DNA: TGTGCCAGCAGTTACGGACTTGGGGGGCTCGCCGAAGCTTTCTTT.

The table lists this clonotype with a few counts. The genes are TRBV13 and TRBJ2-4; TRBD2 matches 10 bases. Looked up from germline, CDR1 is PRHDT and CDR2 is FYEKMQ (reference sequence). Germline trimming cut 4 bases from V and 3 bases from J; bases unmatched to any gene: 3. The CDR3 extends over 15 amino acids. This chain's CDR3 is CASSSRTSGKNIQYF. Here the CDR3 DNA reads TGTGCCAGCAGCTCGCGGACTAGCGGCAAAAACATTCAGTACTTC.